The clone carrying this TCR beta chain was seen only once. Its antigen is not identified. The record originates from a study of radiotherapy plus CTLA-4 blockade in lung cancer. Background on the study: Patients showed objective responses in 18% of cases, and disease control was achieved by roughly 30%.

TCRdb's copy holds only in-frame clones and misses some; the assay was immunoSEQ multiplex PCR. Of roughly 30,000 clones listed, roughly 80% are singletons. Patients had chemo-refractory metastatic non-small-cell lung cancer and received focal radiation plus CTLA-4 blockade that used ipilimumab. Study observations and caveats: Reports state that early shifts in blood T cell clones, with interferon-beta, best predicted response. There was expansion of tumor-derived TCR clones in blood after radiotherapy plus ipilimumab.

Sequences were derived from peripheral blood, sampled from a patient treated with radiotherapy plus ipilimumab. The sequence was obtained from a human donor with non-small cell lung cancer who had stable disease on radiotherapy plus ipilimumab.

DNA for the CDR3: TGTGCCAGCAGTTCCCTCGGGGTCTCTGGAAACACCATATATTTT. Translated, it gives CASSSLGVSGNTIYF. The V and J genes are TRBV27 and TRBJ1-3; D call uncertain. Trimming removed 4 bases from V and 0 bases from J, with 10 bases in between. Per germline, CDR1 MNHEY and CDR2 SMNVEV (reference sequence). This CDR3 contains 15 residues.